This TCR beta chain was documented in a study of graft-versus-host responses after intestinal transplantation. Study summary: Recipients had multivisceral, liver-intestinal, or isolated intestinal transplants. Recipients were all induced with anti-thymocyte globulin, then given tacrolimus and steroids for roughly three years. Study-wide results and limits: GvH clones occurred in recipient marrow; some first appeared in ileum or blood.

The CDR3 runs to 14 residues. Germline V lookup: CDR1 MNHEY, CDR2 SVGAGI. V trimming: 2 bases; J trimming: 4 bases; junction bases outside the gene matches: 1. The method was immunoSEQ multiplex PCR; TCRdb's version includes in-frame clones alone and lacks a portion of them. Among roughly 1,100 clones listed, about three quarters were seen once. Concerning this clone: What it recognizes is unknown.

Intraepithelial and lamina propria lymphocytes were isolated from graft specimens. The material was ileum tissue, obtained approximately 260 days after intestinal transplantation. The chain combines TRBV6-5 with TRBJ2-1; 8 bases map to TRBD2. The receptor comes from a human patient who received an intestinal transplant, so some T cells may come from the graft donor. CDR3 DNA sequence: TGTGCCAGCAGTTACAGCGGGAGTTACAATGAGCAGTTCTTC. Amino acids: CASSYSGSYNEQFF.